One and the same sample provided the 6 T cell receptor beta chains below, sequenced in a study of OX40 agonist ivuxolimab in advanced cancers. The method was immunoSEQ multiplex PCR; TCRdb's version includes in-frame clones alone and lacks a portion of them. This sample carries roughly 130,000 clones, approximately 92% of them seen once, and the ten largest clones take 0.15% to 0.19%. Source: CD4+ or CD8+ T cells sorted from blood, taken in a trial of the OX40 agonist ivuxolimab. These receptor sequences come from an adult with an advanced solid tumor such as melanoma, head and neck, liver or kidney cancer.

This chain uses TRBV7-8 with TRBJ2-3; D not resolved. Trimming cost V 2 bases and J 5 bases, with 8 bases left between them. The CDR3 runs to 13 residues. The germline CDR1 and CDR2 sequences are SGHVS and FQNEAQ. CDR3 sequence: CASSLFTRDTQYF. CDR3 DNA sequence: TGTGCCAGCAGCTTATTCACCAGAGATACGCAGTATTTT.

CDR3 DNA sequence: TGTGCCAGCAGTCCCCGGGACCTAAACACCGGGGAGCTGTTTTTT. This sequence encodes CASSPRDLNTGELFF. J is TRBJ2-2 and V is TRBV6-5; D is possibly TRBD1 or TRBD2 (5 bases each). V lost 5 bases, J lost 2 bases, and 12 bases lay in between. CDR1 is MNHEY and CDR2 is SVGAGI in the germline V gene. The CDR3 is 15 amino acids.

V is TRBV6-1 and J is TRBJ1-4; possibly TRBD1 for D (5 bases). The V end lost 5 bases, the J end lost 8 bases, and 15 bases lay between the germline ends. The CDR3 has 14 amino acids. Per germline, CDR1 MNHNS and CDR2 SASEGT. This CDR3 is CASSSGRRVEKLFF. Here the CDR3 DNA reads TGTGCCAGCAGTTCGGGACGGCGTGTGGAAAAACTGTTTTTT.

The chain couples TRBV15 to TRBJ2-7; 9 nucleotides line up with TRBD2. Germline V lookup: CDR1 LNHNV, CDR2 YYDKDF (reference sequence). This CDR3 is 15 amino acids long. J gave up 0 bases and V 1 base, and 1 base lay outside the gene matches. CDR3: CATSRGGLASYEQYF. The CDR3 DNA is TGTGCCACCAGCAGAGGGGGACTAGCCTCCTACGAGCAGTACTTC.

The CDR3 DNA reads as TGTGCCAGCAGCGTATCCCAGATGAATGAAAAACTGTTTTTT. Translation gives CASSVSQMNEKLFF. This chain links TRBV9 with TRBJ1-4; D gene ambiguous. V shed 1 base and J shed 5 bases, with 9 bases lying between them. The CDR3 length is 14 residues. Germline-derived CDR1 and CDR2 are SGDLS and YYNGEE.

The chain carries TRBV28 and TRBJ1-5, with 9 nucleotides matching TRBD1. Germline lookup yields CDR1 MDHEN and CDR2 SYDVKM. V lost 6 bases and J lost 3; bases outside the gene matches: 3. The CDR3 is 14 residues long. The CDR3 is CASRRTGANQPQHF. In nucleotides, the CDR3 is TGTGCCAGCAGACGGACAGGGGCCAATCAGCCCCAGCATTTT.